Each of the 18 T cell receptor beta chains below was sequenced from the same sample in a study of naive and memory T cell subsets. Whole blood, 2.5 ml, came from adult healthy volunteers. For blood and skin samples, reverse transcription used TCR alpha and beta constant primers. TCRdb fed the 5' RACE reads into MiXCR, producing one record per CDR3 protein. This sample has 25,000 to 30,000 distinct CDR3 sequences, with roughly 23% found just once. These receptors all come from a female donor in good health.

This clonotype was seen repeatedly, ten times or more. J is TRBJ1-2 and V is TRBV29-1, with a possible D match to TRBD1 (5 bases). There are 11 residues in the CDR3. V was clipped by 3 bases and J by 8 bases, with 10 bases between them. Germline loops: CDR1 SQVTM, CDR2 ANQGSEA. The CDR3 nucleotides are TGCAGCGTTGATGGAGGGGTGGGCTACACCTTC. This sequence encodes CSVDGGVGYTF.

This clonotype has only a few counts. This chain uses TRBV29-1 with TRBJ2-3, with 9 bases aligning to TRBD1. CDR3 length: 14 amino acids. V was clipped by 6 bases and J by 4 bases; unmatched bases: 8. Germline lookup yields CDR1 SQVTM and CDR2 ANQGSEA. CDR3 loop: CSVRIGQGSDTQYF. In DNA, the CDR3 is TGCAGCGTCCGGATTGGACAGGGGTCAGATACGCAGTATTTT.

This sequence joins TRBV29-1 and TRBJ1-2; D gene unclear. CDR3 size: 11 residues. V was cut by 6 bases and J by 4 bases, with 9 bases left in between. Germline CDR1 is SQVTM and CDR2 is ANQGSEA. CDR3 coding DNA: TGCAGCGTAGCAGCCGGCTATGGCTACACCTTC. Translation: CSVAAGYGYTF.

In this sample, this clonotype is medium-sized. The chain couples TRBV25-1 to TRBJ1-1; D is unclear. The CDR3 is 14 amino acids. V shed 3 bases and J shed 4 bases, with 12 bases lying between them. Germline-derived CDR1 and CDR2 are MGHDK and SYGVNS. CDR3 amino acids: CASSESRDVTEAFF. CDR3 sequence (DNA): TGTGCCAGCAGTGAGAGTAGGGATGTCACTGAAGCTTTCTTT.

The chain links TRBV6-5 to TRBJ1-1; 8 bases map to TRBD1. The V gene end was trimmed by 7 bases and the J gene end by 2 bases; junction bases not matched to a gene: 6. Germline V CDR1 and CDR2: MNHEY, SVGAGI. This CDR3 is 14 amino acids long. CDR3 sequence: CASTAGGPNTEAFF. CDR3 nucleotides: TGTGCCAGCACCGCAGGGGGCCCCAACACTGAAGCTTTCTTT.

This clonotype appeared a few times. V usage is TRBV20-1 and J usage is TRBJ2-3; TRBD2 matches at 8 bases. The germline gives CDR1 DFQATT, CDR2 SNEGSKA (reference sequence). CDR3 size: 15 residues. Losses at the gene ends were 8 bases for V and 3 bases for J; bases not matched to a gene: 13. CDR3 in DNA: TGCAGTAGAAAAAAACCGGGACTAGTGACAGATACGCAGTATTTT. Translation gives CSRKKPGLVTDTQYF.

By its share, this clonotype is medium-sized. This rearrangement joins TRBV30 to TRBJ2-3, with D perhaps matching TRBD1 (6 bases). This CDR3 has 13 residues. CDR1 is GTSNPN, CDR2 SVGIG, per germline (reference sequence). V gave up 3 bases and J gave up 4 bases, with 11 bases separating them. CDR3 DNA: TGTGCCTGGAGCGCTAGACAGGCAGATACGCAGTATTTT. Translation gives CAWSARQADTQYF.

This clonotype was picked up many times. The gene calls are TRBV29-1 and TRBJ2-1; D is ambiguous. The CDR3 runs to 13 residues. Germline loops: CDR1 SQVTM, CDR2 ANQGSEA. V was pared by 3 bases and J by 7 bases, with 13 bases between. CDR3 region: CSVERESWNEQFF. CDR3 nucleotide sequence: TGCAGCGTTGAGAGAGAGTCGTGGAATGAGCAGTTCTTC.

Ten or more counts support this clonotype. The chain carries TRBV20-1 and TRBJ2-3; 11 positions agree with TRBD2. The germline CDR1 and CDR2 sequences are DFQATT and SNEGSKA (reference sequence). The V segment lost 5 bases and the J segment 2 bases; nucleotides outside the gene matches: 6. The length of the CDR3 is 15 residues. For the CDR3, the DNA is TGCAGTGCTCGAGGGACTAGCGGTTTCACAGATACGCAGTATTTT. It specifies CSARGTSGFTDTQYF.

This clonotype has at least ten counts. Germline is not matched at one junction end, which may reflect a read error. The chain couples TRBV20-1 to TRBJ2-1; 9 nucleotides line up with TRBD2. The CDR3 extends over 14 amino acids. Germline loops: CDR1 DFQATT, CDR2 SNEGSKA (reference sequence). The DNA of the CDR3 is TGCAGTGCGAGAGGTCTAGCGGGGAACAATGAGCAGTTCTTC. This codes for CSARGLAGNNEQFF.

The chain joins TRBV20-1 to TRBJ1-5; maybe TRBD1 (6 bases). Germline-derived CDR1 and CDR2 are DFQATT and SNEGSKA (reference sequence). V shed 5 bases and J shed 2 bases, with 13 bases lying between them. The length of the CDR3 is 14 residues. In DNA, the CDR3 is TGCAGTGCTGCGGAGGGGGGCCGCAATCAGCCCCAGCATTTT. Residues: CSAAEGGRNQPQHF.

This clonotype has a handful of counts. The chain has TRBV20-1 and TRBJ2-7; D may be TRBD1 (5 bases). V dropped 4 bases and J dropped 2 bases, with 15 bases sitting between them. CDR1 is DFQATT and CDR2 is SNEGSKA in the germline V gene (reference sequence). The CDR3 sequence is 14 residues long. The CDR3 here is CSATPQGPTYEQYF. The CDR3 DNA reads TGCAGTGCTACCCCCCAGGGCCCAACCTACGAGCAGTACTTC.

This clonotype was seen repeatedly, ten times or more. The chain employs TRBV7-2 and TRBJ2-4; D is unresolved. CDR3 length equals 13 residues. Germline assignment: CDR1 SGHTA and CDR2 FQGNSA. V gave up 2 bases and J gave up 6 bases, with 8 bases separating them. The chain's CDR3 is CASSLIGGNIQYF. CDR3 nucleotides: TGTGCCAGCAGCTTAATTGGCGGAAACATTCAGTACTTC.

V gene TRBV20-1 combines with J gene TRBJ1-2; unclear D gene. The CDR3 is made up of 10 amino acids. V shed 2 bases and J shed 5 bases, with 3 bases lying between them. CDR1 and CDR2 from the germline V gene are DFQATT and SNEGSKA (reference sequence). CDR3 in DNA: TGCAGTGCTAGACAGTATGGCTACACCTTC. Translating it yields CSARQYGYTF.

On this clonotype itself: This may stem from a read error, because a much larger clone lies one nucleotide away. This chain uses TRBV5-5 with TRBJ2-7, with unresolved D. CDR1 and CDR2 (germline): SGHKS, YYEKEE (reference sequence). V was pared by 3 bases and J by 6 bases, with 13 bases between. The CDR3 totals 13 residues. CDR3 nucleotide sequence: TGTGCCAGCAGCTGGAAACAGCGTACCGAGCAGTACTTC. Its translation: CASSWKQRTEQYF.

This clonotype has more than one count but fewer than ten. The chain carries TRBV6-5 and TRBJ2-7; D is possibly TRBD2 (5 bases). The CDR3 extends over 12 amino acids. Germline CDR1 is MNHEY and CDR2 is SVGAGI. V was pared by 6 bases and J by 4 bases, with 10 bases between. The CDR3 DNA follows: TGTGCCAGCAGGAGGGAGAGTTACGAGCAGTACTTC. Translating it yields CASRRESYEQYF.

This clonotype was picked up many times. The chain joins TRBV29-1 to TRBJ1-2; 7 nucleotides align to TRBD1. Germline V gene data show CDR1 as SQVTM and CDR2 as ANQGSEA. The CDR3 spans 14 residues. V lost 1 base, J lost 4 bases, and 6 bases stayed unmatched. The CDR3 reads CSVEGTGSSYGYTF. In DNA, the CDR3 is TGCAGCGTTGAAGGGACAGGTTCTTCCTATGGCTACACCTTC.

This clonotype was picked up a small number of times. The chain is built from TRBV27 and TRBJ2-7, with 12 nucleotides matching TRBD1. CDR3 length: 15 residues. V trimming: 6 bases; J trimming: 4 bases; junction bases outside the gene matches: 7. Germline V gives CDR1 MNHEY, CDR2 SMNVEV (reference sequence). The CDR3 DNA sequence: TGTGCCAGCAGCCGAAAGGGACAGGGGGCTTACGAGCAGTACTTC. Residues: CASSRKGQGAYEQYF.